These 11 T cell receptor beta chains originate from one sample sequenced in a study of shared clonotypes between healthy human individuals. Produced via immunoSEQ multiplex PCR; TCRdb's table is partial and in-frame only. This repertoire shows just under 350,000 clones, 73% found once; its top ten account for 10%. The sample consisted of memory CD4+ T cells sorted from blood. Subset reported: CD45RA-negative fraction. The receptors here all came from a man aged 25 to 40 in good health.

The chain is built from TRBV28 and TRBJ2-1; perhaps TRBD2 as D (5 bases). CDR1 is MDHEN and CDR2 is SYDVKM in the germline V gene. The CDR3 consists of 15 residues. Trimming cost V 3 bases and J 15 bases, with 24 bases left between them. Written as DNA, the CDR3 is TGTGCCAGCAGTTTCTCTATTCGGGTGTCGGACTCGACGTTCTTC. Protein product: CASSFSIRVSDSTFF.

V and J are TRBV10-3 and TRBJ2-2; the match to TRBD2 covers 12 bases. This CDR3 is built from 22 residues. The ends lost 4 bases at V and 4 bases at J; junction bases unmatched: 22. CDR1 ENHRY and CDR2 SYGVKD come from the germline V gene. This CDR3 reads CAISGWRGASGTSGLGTGELFF. The CDR3 coding sequence is TGTGCCATCAGTGGTTGGCGGGGAGCCAGCGGGACTAGCGGGTTGGGCACCGGGGAGCTGTTTTTT.

The chain's CDR3 is CASSHSEELGEQYF. The CDR3 region has the DNA TGCGCCAGCAGTCATTCCGAGGAGCTGGGGGAGCAGTACTTC. This chain links TRBV23-1 with TRBJ2-7, with no clear D. TRBV23-1 is known as an ORF, though its function is uncertain. V was pared by 3 bases and J by 7 bases, with 16 bases between. This CDR3 comprises 14 residues.

The chain carries TRBV2 and TRBJ1-2, with D maybe TRBD1 (5 bases). The germline V gene encodes CDR1 SNHLY and CDR2 FYNNEI. The CDR3 has 14 residues. V was clipped by 8 bases and J by 4 bases, with 17 bases between them. This chain's CDR3 is CASRRAGNAYGYTF. For the CDR3, the DNA is TGTGCCAGCCGAAGGGCAGGGAACGCCTATGGCTACACCTTC. Full variable domain (outside the CDR3, taken from reference TRBV2 and TRBJ1-2): EPEVTQTPSHQVTQMGQEVILRCVPISNHLYFYWYRQILGQKVEFLVSFYNNEISEKSEIFDDQFSVERPDGSNFTLKIRSTKLEDSAMYFCASRRAGNAYGYTFGSGTRLTVV.

This chain connects TRBV27 to TRBJ1-1; D uncertain. Trimming cost V 5 bases and J 5 bases, with 18 bases left between them. CDR1 MNHEY and CDR2 SMNVEV come from the germline V gene (reference sequence). The CDR3 is 15 amino acids. The CDR3, as DNA: TGTGCCAGCAGTCCCCGACGAGAAAGGTCAACTGAAGCTTTCTTT. Translated: CASSPRRERSTEAFF.

CDR3 amino acids: CASSAGTGGTDTQYF. The CDR3 DNA follows: TGCGCCAGCAGCGCCGGGACAGGGGGGACAGATACGCAGTATTTT. V gene TRBV10-1 combines with J gene TRBJ2-3; TRBD1 aligns across 11 bases. In germline, CDR1 is WNHNN, CDR2 SYGVQD (reference sequence). This CDR3 has 15 amino acids. Trimming cost V 6 bases and J 3 bases; bases outside gene matches: 5.

This clone has only one observation. The V and J genes are TRBV10-2 and TRBJ2-3; TRBD2 matches at 9 bases. V gave up 6 bases and J gave up 2 bases; unmatched junction bases: 6. CDR3 size: 15 residues. CDR1 is WSHSY and CDR2 is SAAADI in the germline V gene. The DNA for the CDR3 is TGCGCCAGCAGGGGACTAGCACAGCTCACAGATACGCAGTATTTT. This codes for CASRGLAQLTDTQYF.

Remarks on this clone: Other DNA sequences of this sample code for an identical CDR3. This chain uses TRBV19 with TRBJ2-1, with a tentative D call TRBD1 (5 bases). Germline lookup yields CDR1 LNHDA and CDR2 SQIVND (reference sequence). Trimming pared 3 bases from V and 1 base from J, leaving 16 bases between. The CDR3 has 17 residues. CDR3 residues: CASSIIGRVGSYNEQFF. The CDR3 DNA is TGTGCCAGTAGTATTATCGGCAGGGTGGGGTCCTACAATGAGCAGTTCTTC.

The J gene is TRBJ2-7, the V gene TRBV5-5, with no clear D. The germline gives CDR1 SGHKS, CDR2 YYEKEE (reference sequence). The CDR3 extends over 14 amino acids. V lost 3 bases and J lost 0, with 10 bases in between. The CDR3 DNA follows: TGTGCCAGCAGCTCCGAGGCCGTCTCCTACGAGCAGTACTTC. This gives the protein CASSSEAVSYEQYF.

This clone was observed a handful of times. The chain's CDR3 is CASSERTSGTPRLEQYF. DNA for the CDR3: TGTGCCAGCAGTGAGCGGACTAGCGGGACCCCCCGGCTCGAGCAGTACTTC. The chain uses TRBV6-1 and TRBJ2-7; 12 bases agree with TRBD2. Germline V gene lookup returns CDR1 MNHNS and CDR2 SASEGT. CDR3 size: 17 residues. The V segment lost 3 bases and the J segment 6 bases; nucleotides outside the gene matches: 12.

The chain couples TRBV7-8 to TRBJ2-7; D unresolved. Per the germline V gene, CDR1 is SGHVS and CDR2 is FQNEAQ. Trimming took off 1 base at V and 4 bases at J, with 8 bases between the two ends. The CDR3 runs to 13 residues. DNA of the CDR3: TGTGCCAGCAGCTTAGACAGAAAGTACGAGCAGTACTTC. Protein sequence: CASSLDRKYEQYF.